This T cell receptor beta chain was recovered during a study of T cell responses to AZD1222 COVID-19 vaccine (dated by TCRdb to the early 2020s). Notes on the research overall: A total of about 250 trial participants underwent TCR sequencing, of whom about 210 had received two doses of AZD1222 and approximately 26 had received two doses of the MenACWY control vaccine. Trial participants were enrolled into age subgroups of 18-55, 56-69 and 70-plus years, which contained approximately 150, 28 and 58 TCR-sequenced participants, respectively. What the authors observed across the whole study: Conclusions about previously exposed vaccinees are limited, since just six AZD1222 recipients were seropositive for SARS-CoV-2 at baseline. Epitopes outside the regions mutated in the B.1.351 and B.1.1.7 variants were reportedly recognized by nearly half of the unique spike-specific TCRs. Participants were mostly white British and included more females than males, and it was suggested by the authors that clonal diversity may have been underestimated. No day 14 peak-response samples were available, so repertoires were characterized only after the peak T cell response. In the small 56-69-year group, the increase in depth fell short of significance, most likely because of low power. A significant rise in spike-specific TCR breadth and depth was observed after two AZD1222 doses relative to day 0 and relative to MenACWY recipients. Vaccine-associated CD4 TCRs spanned the whole spike protein, with dominant responses in regions 160-218 and 743-854.

From the germline V gene, CDR1 is SGDLS and CDR2 is YYNGEE. Including cysteine and phenylalanine, the CDR3 has 15 amino acids. Of all the DNA, just the CDR3 is kept, 45 bases in frame from base 1. Deletion took 0 bases off V and 6 bases off J, with a span of 13 bases between the germline ends. The CDR3 regions of human TCRbeta chains were subjected to immunosequencing. The original pipeline was this. TCRs in the repertoires were compared against a reference library of SARS-CoV-2-specific TCRs that had been generated with the MIRA antigen-specificity platform. Breadth was defined as the fraction of unique TCRs that were SARS-CoV-2-associated, and depth was defined as the fraction of total T cells that were SARS-CoV-2-associated. Using the MIRA data, every spike-specific TCR was mapped to the spike region that the TCR reacted to and assigned to either a CD4 or a CD8 class. Log10-transformed breadth and depth values were compared by one-way ANOVA with Sidak's multiple comparisons tests. TCRdb mirrors the immuneACCESS table, restricted to in-frame sequences. Some clones are absent from its copies; in checked studies, under half trace to an unresolved V gene, and the reason for the others is unknown. The DNA gave D and trimming, while V, J and clone size come from that table. Present in this sample are about 120,000 clones, 90% to 95% of which were seen just once. Together, the top ten hold less than 6% of the sample.

The sample's time point label is to be understood as: about 28 days (+/-7) after the second vaccine dose. AZD1222 recipients given second doses at about 4 weeks or at about 12 weeks were pooled, since spike-specific TCR depth and breadth were not found to differ between the two schedules. The vaccinee samples were drawn from two UK trials, COV001 and COV002, one of which was a single-blind randomized controlled phase 2/3 trial testing AZD1222 (ChAdOx1 nCoV-19) in healthy adults. For TCRbeta chain sequencing, PBMC samples were collected from trial participants at day 0 and at day 28 after the second dose. This clone showed up just once. The target of this receptor is not known. Base-call qualities are not available, and no considerably larger clone is one nucleotide away.

The clonotype was recovered from an adult who received the AZD1222 COVID-19 vaccine. The rearrangement combines TRBV9 with TRBJ2-1; a tentative D call is TRBD1 (6 bases match). Sequenced here: peripheral blood, sampled 28 days after the second AZD1222 dose. Here is the DNA: TGTGCCAGCAGCGTAGACGGGACACACAGCAATGAGCAGTTCTTC. It translates to CASSVDGTHSNEQFF.